This T cell receptor (beta chain) was captured in a study of prognosis after radiotherapy for stage I lung cancer. This clonotype has ten or more counts. Genomic DNA was the source, and TCR beta CDR3 was amplified from it by two-round multiplex PCR. Every TRBV and TRBJ gene had its own specific primer in first-round PCR. TCRdb redid the calling of the multiplex PCR reads with MiXCR, one entry per CDR3 protein. The sample yields approximately 17,000 distinct CDR3 sequences, about 30% seen once. V dropped 6 bases and J dropped 4; count of bases not matched to a gene: 5. Germline CDR1 reads DFQATT; CDR2 reads SNEGSKA (reference sequence). This CDR3 contains 13 residues.

The clonotype was recovered from a donor aged 50 or older with non-small cell lung cancer. The V call is TRBV20-1, the J call TRBJ2-1; 8 bases are shared with TRBD2. The source was PBMCs, collected before or after stereotactic body radiation therapy (not recorded which). The CDR3 here is CSAPGLGYNEQFF. The CDR3 DNA is TGCAGTGCCCCGGGACTAGGTTACAATGAGCAGTTCTTC.